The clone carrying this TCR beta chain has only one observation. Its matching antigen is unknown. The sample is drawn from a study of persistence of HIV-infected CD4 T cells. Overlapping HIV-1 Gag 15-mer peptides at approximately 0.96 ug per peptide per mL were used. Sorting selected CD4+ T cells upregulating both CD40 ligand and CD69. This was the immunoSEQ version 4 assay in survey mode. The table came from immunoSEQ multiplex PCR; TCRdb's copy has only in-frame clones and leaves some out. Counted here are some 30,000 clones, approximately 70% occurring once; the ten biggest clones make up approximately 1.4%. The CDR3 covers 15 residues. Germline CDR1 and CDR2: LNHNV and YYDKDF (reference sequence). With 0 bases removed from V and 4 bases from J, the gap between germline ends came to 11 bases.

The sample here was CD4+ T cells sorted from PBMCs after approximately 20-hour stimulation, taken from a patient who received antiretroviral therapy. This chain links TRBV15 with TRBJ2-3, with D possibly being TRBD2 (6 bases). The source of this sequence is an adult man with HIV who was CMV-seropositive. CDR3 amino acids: CATSRDWTTPDTQYF. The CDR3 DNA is TGTGCCACCAGCAGAGACTGGACTACTCCAGATACGCAGTATTTT.